The source of this TCR beta chain is a study of beta chain features in type 1 diabetes. Study-level background: Healthy donors and patients had similar age, gender and cell yields.

Every donor provided one heparinised blood draw, which averaged approximately 120 mL. What was sequenced were expressed TCRB transcripts, since all of the isolated RNA had been reverse transcribed. Generated by immunoSEQ multiplex PCR, the TCRdb table keeps only in-frame clones and is missing some. There are about 400,000 clones in the sample; over 9.5% occur only once, and 0.0095% to 0.011% lies in the top ten. The trim removed 1 base at V and 4 bases at J, leaving 3 bases unmatched. CDR3 length: 15 residues. Germline V CDR1 and CDR2: SGHRS, YFSETQ. Notes on the study in general: Type 1 diabetes patients had VDJ junctions that carried fewer insertions and more deletions. When Type 1 diabetes patients were examined, their TCRB CDR3s proved moderately but significantly shorter in all four CD4+ subsets.

Points on this clone: The antigen is undetermined.

Sequencing was performed on naive CD4+ T cells from blood. This chain links TRBV5-1 with TRBJ2-7, with TRBD2 matching over 12 bases. The origin of this receptor is a woman under 30 with type 1 diabetes. In nucleotides, the CDR3 is TGCGCCAGCAGCTTGTTGACTAGCGGGAGTTACGAGCAGTACTTC. Its translation is CASSLLTSGSYEQYF.